This T cell receptor (beta chain) derives from a study of blood T cell repertoires in COVID-19. Trimming left V 5 bases short and J 8 bases short, with 12 bases between. Germline values: CDR1 SGHVS, CDR2 FNYEAQ. CDR3 length: 13 amino acids. Original analysis: Reference gene primer amplification yielded estimated nucleated cell counts. The data were produced by immunoSEQ multiplex PCR, yet TCRdb's version contains in-frame clones alone and is incomplete. That table gives V, J and clone size, and the DNA gave D and trimming. There are under 80,000 clones in the sample; over 65% occur only once, and roughly 21% lies in the top ten.

This clonotype was obtained from an elderly man with active or convalescent COVID-19. Sequencing was performed on peripheral blood. The gene calls are TRBV7-6 and TRBJ1-4; D not resolved. This CDR3 is CASSPAGSEKLFF. The CDR3 nucleotides are TGTGCCAGCAGCCCAGCCGGGAGCGAAAAACTGTTTTTT.